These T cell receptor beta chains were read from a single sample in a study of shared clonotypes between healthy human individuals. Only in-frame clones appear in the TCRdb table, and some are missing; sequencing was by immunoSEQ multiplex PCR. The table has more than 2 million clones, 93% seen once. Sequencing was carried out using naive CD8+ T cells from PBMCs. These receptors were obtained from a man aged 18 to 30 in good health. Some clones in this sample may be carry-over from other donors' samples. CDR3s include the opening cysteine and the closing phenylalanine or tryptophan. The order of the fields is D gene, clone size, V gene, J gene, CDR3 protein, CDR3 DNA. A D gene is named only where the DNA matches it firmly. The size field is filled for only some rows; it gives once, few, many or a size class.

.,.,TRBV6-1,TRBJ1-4,CASSERWPNEKLFF,TGTGCCAGCAGTGAACGGTGGCCTAATGAAAAACTGTTTTTT
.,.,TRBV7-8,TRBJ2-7,CASSLLTGTYEQYF,TGTGCCAGCAGCTTACTTACGGGGACCTACGAGCAGTACTTC
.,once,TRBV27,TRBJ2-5,CASSSRTDIQETQYF,TGTGCCAGCAGTTCCCGGACAGATATCCAAGAGACCCAGTACTTC
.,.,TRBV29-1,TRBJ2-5,CSVPSRTQETQYF,TGCAGCGTTCCTAGTCGGACTCAAGAGACCCAGTACTTC
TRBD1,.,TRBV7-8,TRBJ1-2,CASTPTPGQGKSYGYTF,TGTGCCAGCACCCCTACCCCTGGACAGGGGAAGTCCTATGGCTACACCTTC
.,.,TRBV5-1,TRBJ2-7,CASSLGHKQYF,TGCGCCAGCAGCTTGGGACATAAGCAGTACTTC
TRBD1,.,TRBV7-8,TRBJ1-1,CASSPQGGGTEAFF,TGTGCCAGCAGCCCCCAGGGGGGTGGGACTGAAGCTTTCTTT
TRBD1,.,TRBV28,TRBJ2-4,CASNQFTGTGLNIQYF,TGTGCCAGCAACCAATTTACCGGGACAGGGCTTAACATTCAGTACTTC
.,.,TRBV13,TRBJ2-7,CASSLEPGEQYF,TGTGCCAGCAGCTTAGAACCGGGCGAGCAGTACTTC
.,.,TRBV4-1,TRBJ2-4,CASSQLSGVKNIQYF,TGCGCCAGCAGCCAACTTTCAGGGGTCAAAAACATTCAGTACTTC
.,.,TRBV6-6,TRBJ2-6,CASSEILSGANVLTF,TGTGCCAGCAGTGAGATTCTCTCTGGGGCCAACGTCCTGACTTTC
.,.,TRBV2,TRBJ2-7,CASLGQSAYEQYF,TGTGCCAGCCTTGGACAGTCCGCCTACGAGCAGTACTTC